Below, one TCR beta chain is given with its context. The V gene's germline CDR1 is MNHNS and CDR2 SASEGT. V was trimmed by 5 bases and J by 4 bases, leaving 11 bases between them. The CDR3 loop spans 13 amino acids. The data were produced by immunoSEQ multiplex PCR, yet TCRdb's version contains in-frame clones alone and is incomplete. The sample lists approximately 620,000 clones, around 97% seen once, with 0.057% in the top ten. The sample belongs to a study of shared clonotypes between healthy human individuals. The chain uses TRBV6-1 and TRBJ1-1; D might be TRBD1 (6 bases). The TCR was taken from a woman aged 25 to 39 in good health. The sample consisted of naive CD4+ T cells sorted from blood. Subset noted: CD45RA+ positively selected. This chain's CDR3 is CASSRGEGTEAFF. The DNA for the CDR3 is TGTGCCAGCAGTAGGGGGGAGGGCACTGAAGCTTTCTTT.